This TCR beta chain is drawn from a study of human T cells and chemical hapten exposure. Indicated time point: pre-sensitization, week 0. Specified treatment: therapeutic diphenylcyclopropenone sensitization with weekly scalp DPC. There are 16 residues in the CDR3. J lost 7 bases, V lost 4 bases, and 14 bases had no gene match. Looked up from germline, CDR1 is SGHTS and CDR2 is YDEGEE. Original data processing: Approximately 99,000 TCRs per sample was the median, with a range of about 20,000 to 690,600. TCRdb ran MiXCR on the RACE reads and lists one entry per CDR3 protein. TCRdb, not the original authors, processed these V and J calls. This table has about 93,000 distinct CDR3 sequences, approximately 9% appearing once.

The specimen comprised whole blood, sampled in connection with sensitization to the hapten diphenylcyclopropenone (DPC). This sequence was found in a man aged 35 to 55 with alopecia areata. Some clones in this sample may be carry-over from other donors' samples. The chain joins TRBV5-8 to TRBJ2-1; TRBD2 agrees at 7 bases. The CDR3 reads CASSVPWAGERNEQFF. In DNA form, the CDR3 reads TGTGCCAGCAGCGTCCCCTGGGCGGGAGAACGAAATGAGCAGTTCTTC.